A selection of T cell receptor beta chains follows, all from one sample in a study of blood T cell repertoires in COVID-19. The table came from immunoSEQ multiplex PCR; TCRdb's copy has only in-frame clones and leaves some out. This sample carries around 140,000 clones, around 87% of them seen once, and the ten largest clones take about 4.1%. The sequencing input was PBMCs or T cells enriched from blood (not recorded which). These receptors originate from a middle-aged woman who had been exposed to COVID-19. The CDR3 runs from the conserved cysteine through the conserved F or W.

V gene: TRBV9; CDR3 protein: CASSVVESSYNEQFF
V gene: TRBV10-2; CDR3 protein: CASSEDRHTDTQYF
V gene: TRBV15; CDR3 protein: CATSRAGVDGNTIYF
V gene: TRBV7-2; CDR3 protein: CASSSEPGTGYEQYF
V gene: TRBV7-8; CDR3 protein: CASSPRQVQPQHF
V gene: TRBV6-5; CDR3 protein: CASGRQAFSQHF
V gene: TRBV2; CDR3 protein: CASSEQGPAYNSPLHF
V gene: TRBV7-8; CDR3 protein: CASSLLGDRHEQFF
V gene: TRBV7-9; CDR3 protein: CASSRTSGFNTGELFF
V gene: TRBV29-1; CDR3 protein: CSVAEESFYQGVF
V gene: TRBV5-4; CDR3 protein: CASSLEGRSLVEQYF
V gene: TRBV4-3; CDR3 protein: CASSQGGQGAGTGELFF
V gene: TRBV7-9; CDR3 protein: CASSLDFPSYGYTF
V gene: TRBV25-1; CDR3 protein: CASSYSRGPQHF
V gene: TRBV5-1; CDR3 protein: CASSFLGQGTDTQYF
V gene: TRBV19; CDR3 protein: CASSMDLGGMSYEQYF
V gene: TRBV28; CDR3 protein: CASSLLGGRINTIYF
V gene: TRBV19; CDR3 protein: CASRPRGRDVGVLGANVLTF
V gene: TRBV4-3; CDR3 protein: CASSSGFAGNTIYF
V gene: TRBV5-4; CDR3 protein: CASSPGLAGGFEQFF
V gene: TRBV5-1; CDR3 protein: CASSVQRTATNEKLFF
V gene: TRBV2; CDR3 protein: CASSELGHSNQPQHF
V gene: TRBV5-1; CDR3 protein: CASSLETGGYYEQYF
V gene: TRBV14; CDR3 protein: CASSPPDSHEQYF
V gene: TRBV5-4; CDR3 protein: CASSLSRGQNYEQYF
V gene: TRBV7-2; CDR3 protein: CASSYSARTGQETQYF
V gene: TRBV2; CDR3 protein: CASSVTAPSNQPQHF
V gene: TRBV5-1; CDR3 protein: CASSFSSGEGAQYF
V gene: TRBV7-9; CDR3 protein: CASSLVLRRGQYGYTF